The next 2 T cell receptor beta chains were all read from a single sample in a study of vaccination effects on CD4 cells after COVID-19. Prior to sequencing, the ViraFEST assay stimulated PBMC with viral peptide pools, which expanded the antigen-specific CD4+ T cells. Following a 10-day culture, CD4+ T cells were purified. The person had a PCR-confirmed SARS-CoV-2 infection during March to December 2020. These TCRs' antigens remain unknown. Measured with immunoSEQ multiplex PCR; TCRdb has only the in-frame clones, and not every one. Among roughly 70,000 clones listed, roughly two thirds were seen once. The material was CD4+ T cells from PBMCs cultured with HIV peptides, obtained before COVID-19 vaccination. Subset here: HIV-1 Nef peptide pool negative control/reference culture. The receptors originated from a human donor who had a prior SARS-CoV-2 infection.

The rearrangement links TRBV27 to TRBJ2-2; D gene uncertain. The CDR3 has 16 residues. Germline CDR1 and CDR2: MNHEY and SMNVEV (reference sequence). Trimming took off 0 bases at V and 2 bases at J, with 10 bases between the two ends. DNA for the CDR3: TGTGCCAGCAGTTTATCGCACCTCAGCAACACCGGGGAGCTGTTTTTT. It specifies CASSLSHLSNTGELFF.

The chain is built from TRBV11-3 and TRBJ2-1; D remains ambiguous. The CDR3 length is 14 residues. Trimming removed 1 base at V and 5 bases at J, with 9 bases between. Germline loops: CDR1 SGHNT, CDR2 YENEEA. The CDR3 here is CASSLGTNHNEQFF. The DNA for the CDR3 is TGTGCCAGCAGCTTAGGCACGAATCACAATGAGCAGTTCTTC. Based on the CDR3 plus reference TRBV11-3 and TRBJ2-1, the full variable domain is EAGVVQSPRYKIIEKKQPVAFWCNPISGHNTLYWYLQNLGQGPELLIRYENEEAVDDSQLPKDRFSAERLKGVDSTLKIQPAELGDSAVYLCASSLGTNHNEQFFGPGTRLTVL.